This T cell receptor beta chain was sequenced for a study of blood T cell repertoires in COVID-19 (dated by TCRdb to 2018 to 2021). About the investigation overall: The collaborator samples originated in the United States, Italy and Spain and spanned the acute and convalescent phases of COVID-19. The material from the prospective study consisted of cDNA or gDNA derived from T cells, B-cell-depleted T cells, or PBMCs. Deeply sampled blood TCRbeta repertoires from subjects exposed to, actively infected with, or recovered from COVID-19 were included in the dataset. A freely available public database, intended as a resource for researchers studying the immune response to SARS-CoV-2, is where the repertoires were released. The samples were drawn from the first 160 participants of the ongoing ImmuneRACE study and from under 1,500 subjects provided by 6 global collaborators. The sample metadata nearly always contained a de-identified subject ID, COVID-19 status, age in years and sex. HLA class I and class II types, where available, came from metadata supplied by the sample provider rather than from assay-based typing.

General study outcomes and caveats: Clinical and demographic metadata were provided uncurated, with the amount varying by source and participant.

This clone was picked up one time. The target of this receptor is not known. The record has no base qualities; no much larger clone is one base away. TCRbeta CDR3 regions were amplified from genomic DNA by means of the immunoSEQ Assay, a bias-controlled multiplex PCR. The published analysis was carried out like this. The number of nucleated cells in each sample was estimated by amplification of reference gene primers within the assay. To quantify the absolute abundance of each unique TCRbeta CDR3 rearrangement, sequence reads were collapsed and filtered. For each sample, productive Simpson clonality was calculated as the square root of Simpson's diversity index across productive rearrangements. As stored in TCRdb, this immuneACCESS dataset retains in-frame rearrangements with V and J assigned. A fraction of the clones does not appear; measured against another copy, unresolved V genes explain less than half of the discrepancy, and the remainder lacks a known reason. The DNA was the basis for D and trimming; V, J and clone size are from that table. The sample profile shows 200,000 to 250,000 clones; around 82% of them were found once. The biggest ten clones account for 2% to 2.5% of the sample.

Each collaborating institution followed its own protocols to collect whole blood in K2EDTA tubes. For TCRbeta analysis, collaborators shipped samples as frozen whole blood, isolated PBMCs, or DNA extracted from either of those sample types. The CDR3 contains 15 residues, cysteine and phenylalanine counted. CDR3 DNA is the only sequence kept; it has 45 bases, read in frame from the first base. In the germline V gene, CDR1 corresponds to MGHRA and CDR2 to YSYEKL. The germline ends are 13 bases apart after V is trimmed by 1 base and J by 3 bases. Input material: peripheral blood. Recombination linked TRBV4-1 to TRBJ2-7; TRBD2 is possibly the D segment (7 matching bases). The sequence was collected from a woman aged 55-70 years with acute or convalescent COVID-19. This receptor has the CDR3 CASSQGGGASYEQYF. The DNA is as follows: TGCGCCAGCAGCCAAGGTGGGGGGGCTAGCTACGAGCAGTACTTC.